This T cell receptor beta chain was identified during a study of glioma-infiltrating T cells. Study summary: Sequencing aimed for about 4- to 10-fold coverage of about a million peripheral T cells. Study-wide findings and caveats: Signature shared blood CDR3 motifs were enriched in low-divergence and depleted in high-divergence patients.

The CDR3 length is 15 residues. Germline lookup yields CDR1 SEHNR and CDR2 FQNEAQ (reference sequence). The V gene lost 7 bases and the J gene lost 4 bases, with 19 bases spanning the gap. Turning to this clonotype: Its specificity is not known.

Using RNA template, CDR3s of TCR alpha and beta were amplified with iRepertoire arm-PCR. TCRdb independently ran MiXCR on the multiplex PCR reads; one entry per CDR3 protein. This table has 300,000 to 400,000 distinct CDR3 sequences, 41% appearing once. This TCR came from a human donor with low-grade glioma or glioblastoma, undergoing nonglioma brain surgery, or in good health (not recorded which). The sample consisted of glioma tissue, nonneoplastic brain tissue, or PBMCs (not recorded which). This sequence joins TRBV7-9 and TRBJ1-2, with D possibly TRBD1 on 6 matching bases. The CDR3: CASTLAVGGGYGYTF. The CDR3 bases are TGTGCCAGCACACTAGCGGTAGGGGGAGGCTATGGCTACACCTTC.